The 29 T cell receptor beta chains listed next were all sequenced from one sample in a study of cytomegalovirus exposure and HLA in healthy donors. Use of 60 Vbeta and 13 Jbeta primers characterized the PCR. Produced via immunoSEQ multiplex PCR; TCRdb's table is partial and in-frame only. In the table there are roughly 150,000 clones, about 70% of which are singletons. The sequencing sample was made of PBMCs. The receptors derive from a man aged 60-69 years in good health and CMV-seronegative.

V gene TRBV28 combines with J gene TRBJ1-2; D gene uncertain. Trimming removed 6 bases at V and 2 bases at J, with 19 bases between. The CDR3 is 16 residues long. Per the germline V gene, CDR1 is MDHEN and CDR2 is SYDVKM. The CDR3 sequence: CASSQPGRVRNYGYTF. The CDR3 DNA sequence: TGTGCCAGCAGCCAACCCGGGAGGGTAAGAAACTATGGCTACACCTTC.

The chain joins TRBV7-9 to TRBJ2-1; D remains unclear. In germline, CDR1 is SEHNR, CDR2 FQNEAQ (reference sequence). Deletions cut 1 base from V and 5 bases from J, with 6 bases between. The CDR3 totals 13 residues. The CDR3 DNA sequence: TGTGCCAGCAGCTTAGGGGCAGACAATGAGCAGTTCTTC. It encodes CASSLGADNEQFF.

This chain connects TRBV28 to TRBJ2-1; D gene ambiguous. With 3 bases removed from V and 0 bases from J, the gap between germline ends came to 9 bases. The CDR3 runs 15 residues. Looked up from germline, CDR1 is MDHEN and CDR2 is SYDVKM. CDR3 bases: TGTGCCAGCAGTTTCTCGGTCTTCTCCTACAATGAGCAGTTCTTC. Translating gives CASSFSVFSYNEQFF.

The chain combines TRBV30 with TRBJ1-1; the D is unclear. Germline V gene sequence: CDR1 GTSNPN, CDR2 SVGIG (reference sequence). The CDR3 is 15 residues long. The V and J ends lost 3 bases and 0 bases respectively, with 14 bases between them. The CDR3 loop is CAWRRRGNMNTEAFF. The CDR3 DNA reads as TGTGCCTGGAGGAGGAGAGGGAACATGAACACTGAAGCTTTCTTT.

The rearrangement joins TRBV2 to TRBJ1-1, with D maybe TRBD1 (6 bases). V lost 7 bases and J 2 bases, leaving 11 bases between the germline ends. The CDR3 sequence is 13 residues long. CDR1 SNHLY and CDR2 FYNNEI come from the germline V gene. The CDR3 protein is CASTEGVNTEAFF. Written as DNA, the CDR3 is TGTGCCAGCACCGAGGGGGTTAACACTGAAGCTTTCTTT.

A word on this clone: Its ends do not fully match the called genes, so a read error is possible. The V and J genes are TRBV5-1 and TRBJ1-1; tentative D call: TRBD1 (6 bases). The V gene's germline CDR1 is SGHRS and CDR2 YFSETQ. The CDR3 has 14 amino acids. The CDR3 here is CAGSSRTVNTEAFF. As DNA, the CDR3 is TGCGCCGGCAGCTCCCGGACAGTGAACACTGAAGCTTTCTTT.

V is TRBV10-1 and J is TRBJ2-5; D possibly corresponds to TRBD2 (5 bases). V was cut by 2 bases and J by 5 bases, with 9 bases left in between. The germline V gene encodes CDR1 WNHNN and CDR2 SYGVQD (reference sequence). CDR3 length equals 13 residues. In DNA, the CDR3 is TGCGCCAGCAGTGAGGAGGGCCGGGAGACCCAGTACTTC. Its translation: CASSEEGRETQYF.

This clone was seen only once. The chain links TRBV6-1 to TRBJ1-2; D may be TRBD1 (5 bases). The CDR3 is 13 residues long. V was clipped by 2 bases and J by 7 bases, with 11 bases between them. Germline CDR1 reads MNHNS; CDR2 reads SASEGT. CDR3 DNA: TGTGCCAGCAGTGAAAGCAGGGATTCTGGCTACACCTTC. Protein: CASSESRDSGYTF.

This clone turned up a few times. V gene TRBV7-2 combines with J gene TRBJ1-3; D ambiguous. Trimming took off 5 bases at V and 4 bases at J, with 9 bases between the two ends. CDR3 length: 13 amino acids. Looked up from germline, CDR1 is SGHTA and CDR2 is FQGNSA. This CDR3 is CASSRREGNTIYF. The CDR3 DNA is TGTGCCAGCAGCCGGAGGGAGGGAAACACCATATATTTT.

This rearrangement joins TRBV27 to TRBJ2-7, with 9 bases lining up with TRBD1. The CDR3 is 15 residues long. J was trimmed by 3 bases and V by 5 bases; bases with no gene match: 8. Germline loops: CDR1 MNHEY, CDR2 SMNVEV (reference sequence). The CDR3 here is CASSPTGTGHYEQYF. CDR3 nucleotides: TGTGCCAGCAGTCCCACCGGGACAGGGCACTACGAGCAGTACTTC.

The CDR3 loop reads CASSYLSGGTANEQFF. As DNA, the CDR3 is TGTGCCAGCAGCTACCTTAGCGGGGGAACCGCGAATGAGCAGTTCTTC. The V call is TRBV7-6, the J call TRBJ2-1; the match to TRBD2 covers 9 bases. This CDR3 has 16 amino acids. The germline V gene encodes CDR1 SGHVS and CDR2 FNYEAQ. V lost 4 bases, J lost 7 bases, and 11 bases stayed unmatched.

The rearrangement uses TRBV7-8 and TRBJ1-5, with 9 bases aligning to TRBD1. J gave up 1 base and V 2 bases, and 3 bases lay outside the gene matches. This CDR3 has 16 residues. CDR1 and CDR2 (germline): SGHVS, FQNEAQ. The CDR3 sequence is CASSLNGQGSNQPQHF. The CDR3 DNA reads TGTGCCAGCAGCTTAAACGGACAGGGGAGCAATCAGCCCCAGCATTTT.

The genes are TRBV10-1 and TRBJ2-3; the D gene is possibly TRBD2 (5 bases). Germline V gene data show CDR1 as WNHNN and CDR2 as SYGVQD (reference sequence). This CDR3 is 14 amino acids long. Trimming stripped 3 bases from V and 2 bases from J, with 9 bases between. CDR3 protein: CASSDPGITDTQYF. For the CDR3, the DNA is TGCGCCAGCAGTGATCCGGGAATCACAGATACGCAGTATTTT.

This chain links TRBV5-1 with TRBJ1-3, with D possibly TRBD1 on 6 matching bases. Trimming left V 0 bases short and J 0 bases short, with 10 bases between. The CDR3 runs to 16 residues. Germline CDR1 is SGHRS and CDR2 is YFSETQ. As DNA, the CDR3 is TGCGCCAGCAGCTTGGCGACAGGCGTCTCTGGAAACACCATATATTTT. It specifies CASSLATGVSGNTIYF.

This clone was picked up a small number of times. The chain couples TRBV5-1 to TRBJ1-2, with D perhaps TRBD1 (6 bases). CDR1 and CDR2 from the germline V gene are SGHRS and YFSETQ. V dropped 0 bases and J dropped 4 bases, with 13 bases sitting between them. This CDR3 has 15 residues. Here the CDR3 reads CASSLGTGKTYGYTF. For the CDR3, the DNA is TGCGCCAGCAGCTTGGGTACAGGGAAGACCTATGGCTACACCTTC.

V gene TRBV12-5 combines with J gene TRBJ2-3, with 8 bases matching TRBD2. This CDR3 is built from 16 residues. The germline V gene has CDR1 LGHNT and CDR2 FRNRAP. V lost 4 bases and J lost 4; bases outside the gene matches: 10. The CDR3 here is CASGSSAGEVADTQYF. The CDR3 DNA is TGTGCTAGTGGTTCCTCAGCGGGAGAGGTTGCAGATACGCAGTATTTT.

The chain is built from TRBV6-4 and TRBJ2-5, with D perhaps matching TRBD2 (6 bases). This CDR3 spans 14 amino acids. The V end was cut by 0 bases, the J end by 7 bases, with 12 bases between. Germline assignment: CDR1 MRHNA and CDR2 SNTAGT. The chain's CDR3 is CASSDSWPEGTQYF. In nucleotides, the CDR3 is TGTGCCAGCAGTGACTCTTGGCCGGAGGGGACCCAGTACTTC.

In DNA, the CDR3 is TGCAGTGCCCCCGGTCGTTATGGCTACACCTTC. Amino acids: CSAPGRYGYTF. J is TRBJ1-2 and V is TRBV20-1; D is ambiguous. V dropped 6 bases and J dropped 5 bases, with 10 bases sitting between them. Germline values: CDR1 DFQATT, CDR2 SNEGSKA (reference sequence). The CDR3 is 11 amino acids.

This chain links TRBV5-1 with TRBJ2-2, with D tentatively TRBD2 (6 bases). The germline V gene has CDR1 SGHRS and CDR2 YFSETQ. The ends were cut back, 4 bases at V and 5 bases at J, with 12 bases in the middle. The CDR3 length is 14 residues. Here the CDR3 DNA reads TGCGCCAGCAGCGAGGGACTCCCGACCGGGGAGCTGTTTTTT. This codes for CASSEGLPTGELFF.

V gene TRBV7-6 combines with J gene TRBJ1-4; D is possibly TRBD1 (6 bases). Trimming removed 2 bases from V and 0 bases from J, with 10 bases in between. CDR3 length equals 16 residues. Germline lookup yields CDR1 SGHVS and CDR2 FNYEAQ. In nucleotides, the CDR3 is TGTGCCAGCAGCTTACGCTGGACAGCAACTAATGAAAAACTGTTTTTT. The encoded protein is CASSLRWTATNEKLFF.

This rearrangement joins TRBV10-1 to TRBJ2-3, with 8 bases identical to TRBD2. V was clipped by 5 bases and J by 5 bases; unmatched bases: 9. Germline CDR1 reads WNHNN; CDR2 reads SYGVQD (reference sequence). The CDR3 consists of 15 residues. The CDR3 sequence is CASSRNSGNEDTQYF. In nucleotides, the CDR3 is TGCGCCAGCAGTCGGAATAGCGGGAATGAAGATACGCAGTATTTT.

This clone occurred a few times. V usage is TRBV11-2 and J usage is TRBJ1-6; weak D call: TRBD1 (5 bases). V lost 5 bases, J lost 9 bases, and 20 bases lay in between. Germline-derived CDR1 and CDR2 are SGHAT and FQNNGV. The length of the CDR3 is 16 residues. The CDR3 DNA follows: TGTGCCAGCAGCATTGGACCGGGGCTCGGGAGTTCACCCCTCCACTTT. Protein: CASSIGPGLGSSPLHF.

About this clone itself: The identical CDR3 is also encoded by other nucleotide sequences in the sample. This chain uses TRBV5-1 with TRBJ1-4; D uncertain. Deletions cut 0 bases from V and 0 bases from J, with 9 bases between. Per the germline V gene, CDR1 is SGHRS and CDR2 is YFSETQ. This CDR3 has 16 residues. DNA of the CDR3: TGCGCCAGCAGCTTGGCCGACGGGGCAACTAATGAAAAACTGTTTTTT. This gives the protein CASSLADGATNEKLFF.

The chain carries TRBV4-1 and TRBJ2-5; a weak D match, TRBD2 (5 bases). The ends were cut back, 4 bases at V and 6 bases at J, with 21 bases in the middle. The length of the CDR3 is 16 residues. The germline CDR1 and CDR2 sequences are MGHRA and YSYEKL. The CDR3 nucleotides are TGCGCCAGCAGCCGAGAGACGGCTAGCCAGAGTAAGACCCAGTACTTC. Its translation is CASSRETASQSKTQYF.

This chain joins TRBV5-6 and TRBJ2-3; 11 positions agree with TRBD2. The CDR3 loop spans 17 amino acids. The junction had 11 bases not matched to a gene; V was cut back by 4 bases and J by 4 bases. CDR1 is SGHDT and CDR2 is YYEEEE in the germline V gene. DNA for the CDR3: TGTGCCAGCAGCACATTTGGGACTAGCGGTATGTCAGATACGCAGTATTTT. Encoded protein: CASSTFGTSGMSDTQYF.

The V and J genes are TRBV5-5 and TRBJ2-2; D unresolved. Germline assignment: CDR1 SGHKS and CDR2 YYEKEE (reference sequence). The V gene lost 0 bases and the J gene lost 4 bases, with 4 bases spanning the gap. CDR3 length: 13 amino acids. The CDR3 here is CASSLGGTGELFF. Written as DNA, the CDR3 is TGTGCCAGCAGCTTGGGAGGCACCGGGGAGCTGTTTTTT.

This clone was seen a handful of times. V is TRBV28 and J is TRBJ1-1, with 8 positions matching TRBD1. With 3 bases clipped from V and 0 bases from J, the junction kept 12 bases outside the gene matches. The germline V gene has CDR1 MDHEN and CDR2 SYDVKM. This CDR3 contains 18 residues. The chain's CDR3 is CASSFHSGTGEMNTEAFF. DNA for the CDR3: TGTGCCAGCAGTTTTCACTCCGGGACAGGAGAAATGAACACTGAAGCTTTCTTT.

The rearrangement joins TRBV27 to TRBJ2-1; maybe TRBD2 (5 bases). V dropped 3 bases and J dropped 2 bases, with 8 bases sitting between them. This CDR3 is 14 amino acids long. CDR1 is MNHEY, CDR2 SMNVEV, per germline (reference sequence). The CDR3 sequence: CASSFLATYNEQFF. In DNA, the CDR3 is TGTGCCAGCAGTTTCTTAGCGACCTACAATGAGCAGTTCTTC.

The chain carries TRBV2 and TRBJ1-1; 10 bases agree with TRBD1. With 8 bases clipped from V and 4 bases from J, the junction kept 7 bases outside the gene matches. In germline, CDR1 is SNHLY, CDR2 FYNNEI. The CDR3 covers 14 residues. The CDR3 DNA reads TGTGCCAGCGGTCAGACAGGGGGCATCACTGAAGCTTTCTTT. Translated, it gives CASGQTGGITEAFF.